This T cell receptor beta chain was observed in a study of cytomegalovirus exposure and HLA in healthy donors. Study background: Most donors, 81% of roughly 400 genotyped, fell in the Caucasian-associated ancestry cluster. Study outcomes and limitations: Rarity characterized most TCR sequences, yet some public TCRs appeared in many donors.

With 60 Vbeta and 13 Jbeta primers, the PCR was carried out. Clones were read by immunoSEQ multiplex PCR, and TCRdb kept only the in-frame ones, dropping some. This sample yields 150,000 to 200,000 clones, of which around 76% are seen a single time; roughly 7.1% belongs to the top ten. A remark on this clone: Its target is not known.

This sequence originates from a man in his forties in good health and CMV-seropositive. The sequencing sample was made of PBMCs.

CDR3 region: CASATGSGANVLTF. In DNA, the CDR3 is TGTGCCAGTGCCACAGGGTCTGGGGCCAACGTCCTGACTTTC. The chain couples TRBV25-1 to TRBJ2-6; TRBD1 might be the D (6 bases). Germline lookup yields CDR1 MGHDK and CDR2 SYGVNS. This CDR3 region has 14 residues. V was clipped by 9 bases and J by 1 base, with 10 bases between them.